This TCR beta chain was obtained from a study of T cell responses to AZD1222 COVID-19 vaccine. A single count supports this clone. The CDR3 totals 15 residues. Germline CDR1 and CDR2: LNHDA and SQIVND (reference sequence). V was cut by 4 bases and J by 4 bases, with 16 bases left in between. Repertoires were generated with immunoSEQ multiplex PCR, while TCRdb's copy carries only in-frame clones and drops some. The table lists about 160,000 clones, about 90% of them singletons, with around 5.2% in the top ten. The source is an adult in good health. The source was peripheral blood, collected on day 0 of AZD1222 vaccination. The chain has TRBV19 and TRBJ2-5, with D perhaps TRBD1 (5 bases). CDR3 bases: TGTGCCAGTAGTACCCATTGGGGTACAGGAGAGACCCAGTACTTC. The encoded protein is CASSTHWGTGETQYF.